This entry concerns a single T cell receptor (beta chain). This clonotype was seen a few times. Its antigen is currently not known. Qualities for individual bases were not recorded, and no much larger clone is one base off. Sequencing took place on an Illumina NovaSeq 6000. TCRalpha and TCRbeta cDNA libraries were built by 5'RACE with constant-segment primers, adding sample barcodes and unique molecular identifiers. RNA was extracted from every sample with Trizol reagent. Library amplification was performed in two PCR steps, and a second sample barcode and Illumina TruSeq adapters were introduced in the second step. Libraries were sequenced on an Illumina NovaSeq with 2 x 150 bp paired-end reads. In the authors' own workflow: With migec v1.2.7, reads were demultiplexed and then collapsed into UMI-guided consensus sequences. With mixcr v2.1.11, UMI consensuses were aligned to TRA and TRB V and J templates and assembled into clonotypes. A clonotype was counted as expanded or contracted only when both edgeR and NoisET called the clonotype significant, with the noise models trained on biological replicates. edgeR calls used a false discovery rate-adjusted p below 0.01 and a log2 fold-change threshold of 1. As an exploratory analysis of dynamics, PCA with hierarchical clustering was applied to max-normalized trajectories of the 1000 most abundant clonotypes. Separately sequenced CD4+ and CD8+ repertoires were used to assign the CD4 or CD8 phenotype of responding clones. The public reads were reanalyzed by TCRdb: fastp trimming at Q25, MiXCR alignment, in-frame beta chains only. Rows with one shared CDR3 protein collapse into an entry with the most common genes and DNA. The V and J calls reflect TCRdb's pipeline rather than the authors' work. This sample has 55,000 to 75,000 distinct CDR3 sequences in its table, and around 30% of those were observed once. The ten largest clones take up approximately 39% of the sample.

This sample was taken from a study of T-cell memory formation after mild COVID-19 (dated by TCRdb to the early 2020s). A note on the overall study: Most TCR sequence clusters were specific to one of the two donors. Two young, previously healthy adult volunteers made up the cohort, one male and one female. T-cell clones expanding and contracting after mild COVID-19 in a couple of donors were tracked by longitudinal TCRalpha and TCRbeta repertoire sequencing.

Paper-wide results and their limitations: Only two mild cases were covered by the study, and larger cohorts that include severe cases with pre-infection samples were considered necessary. Some responding clones were found in pre-infection memory, which suggests that pre-existing cross-reactive memory T cells took part in the SARS-CoV-2 response. Balanced CD4/CD8 phenotypes were observed for clones contracting from day 15 to 85, whereas a bias towards CD4+ was observed for a second wave of clones expanding from day 15 to 37. SARS-CoV-2 specificity of the second-wave clones peaking on day 37 was not confirmed. Contracting CD4+ clones turned up mainly in the CM and EM memory subsets, whereas EMRA was where CD8+ clones were enriched.

CDR1 SGHVS and CDR2 FNYEAQ were looked up in the germline V gene. Trimming costs V 6 bases and J 3 bases, and their ends lie 17 bases apart. The CDR3 numbers 15 residues from cysteine through phenylalanine. The read is trimmed to its CDR3 DNA, 45 bases read in frame from base 1. PBMCs were isolated by Ficoll-Paque density gradient centrifugation. The sequencing input was PBMCs or a T cell subset sorted from them (not recorded which). This TCR was sampled from a man aged 18 to 30 who had mild COVID-19 (a few samples of this study predate the infection). The sample titles of this study are shuffled in the database, so cell type and time point are left out; the donor was told from shared clones. The V and J genes are TRBV7-6 and TRBJ1-2, and TRBD1 may be the D gene, going by 6 matching bases. The CDR3 sequence is CASSSGAELDYGYTF. The nucleotide sequence is given as TGTGCCAGCAGTTCAGGGGCAGAATTGGACTATGGCTACACCTTC.